Listed here is a single TCR beta chain. Its specificity is unknown. Relative to the germline gene, one junction end is altered; a read error may explain this. It was patients with CD8+CD57+ cell expansion by flow cytometry who were chosen for sequencing. The data belong to a study of CD8+CD57+ T cells in acquired aplastic anemia. Whole-study findings and limits: Almost 30 sequences, all CD8+ CDR3, were shared between patients and controls.

Per germline, CDR1 SGHVS and CDR2 FNYEAQ. The CDR3 totals 14 residues. Investigators profiled TCR beta VDJ and CDR3 from genomic DNA template. One entry per CDR3 protein, called by TCRdb with MiXCR from the reads. This table holds 200,000 to 300,000 distinct CDR3 sequences, roughly 80% found once. The V and J genes are TRBV7-6 and TRBJ2-1; the D is unclear. Sequencing used sorted CD4+, CD8+, or CD8+CD57+ T cells (not recorded which) from PBMCs. This TCR came from a human donor with aplastic anemia. In DNA, the CDR3 is TGCGCCAGCAGCTTTGGTCCCACGGGTAATGAGCAGTTTTTC. This gives the protein CASSFGPTGNEQFF.